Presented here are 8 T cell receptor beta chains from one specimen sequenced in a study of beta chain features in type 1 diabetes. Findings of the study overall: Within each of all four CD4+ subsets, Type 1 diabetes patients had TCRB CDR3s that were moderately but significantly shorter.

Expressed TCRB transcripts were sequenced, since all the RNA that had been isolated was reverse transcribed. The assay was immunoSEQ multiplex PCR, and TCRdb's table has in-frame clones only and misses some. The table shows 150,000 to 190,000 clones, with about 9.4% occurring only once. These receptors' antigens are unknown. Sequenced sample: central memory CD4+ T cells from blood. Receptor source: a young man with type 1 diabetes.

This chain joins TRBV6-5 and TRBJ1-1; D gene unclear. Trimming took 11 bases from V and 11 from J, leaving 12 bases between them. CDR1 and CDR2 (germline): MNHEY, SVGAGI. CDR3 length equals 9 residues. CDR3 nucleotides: TGTGCCCAGCAGGTCCAGGCTTTCTTT. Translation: CAQQVQAFF.

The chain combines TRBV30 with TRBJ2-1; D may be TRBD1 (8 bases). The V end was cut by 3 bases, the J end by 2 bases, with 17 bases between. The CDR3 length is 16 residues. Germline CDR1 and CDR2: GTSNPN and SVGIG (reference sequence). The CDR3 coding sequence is TGTGCCTGGAGCGGTATCACAGGGGGGGCCTACAATGAGCAGTTCTTC. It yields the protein CAWSGITGGAYNEQFF. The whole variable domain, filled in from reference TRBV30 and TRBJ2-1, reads SQTIHQWPATLVQPVGSPLSLECTVEGTSNPNLYWYRQAAGRGLQLLFYSVGIGQISSEVPQNLSASRPQDRQFILSSKKLLLSDSGFYLCAWSGITGGAYNEQFFGPGTRLTVL.

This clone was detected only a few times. The CDR3 region is CASSIGSLASYNEQFF. DNA of the CDR3: TGTGCCAGTAGTATAGGGAGCCTAGCATCCTACAATGAGCAGTTCTTC. V usage is TRBV19 and J usage is TRBJ2-1; the D gene is possibly TRBD2 (5 bases). Per germline, CDR1 LNHDA and CDR2 SQIVND (reference sequence). The V gene lost 1 base and the J gene lost 1 base, with 11 bases spanning the gap. The CDR3 totals 16 residues.

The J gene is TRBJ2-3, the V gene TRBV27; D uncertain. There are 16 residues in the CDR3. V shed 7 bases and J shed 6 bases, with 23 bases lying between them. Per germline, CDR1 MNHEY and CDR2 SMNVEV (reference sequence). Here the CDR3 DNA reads TGTGCCAGCACCCTTAGGTCTGGGCCCTATTATGATACGCAGTATTTT. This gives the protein CASTLRSGPYYDTQYF.

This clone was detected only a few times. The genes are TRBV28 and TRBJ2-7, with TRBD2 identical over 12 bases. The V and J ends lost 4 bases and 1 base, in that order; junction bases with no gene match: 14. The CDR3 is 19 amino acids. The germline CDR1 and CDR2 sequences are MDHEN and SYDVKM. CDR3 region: CASSSIRTSGIKVSYEQYF. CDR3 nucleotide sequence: TGTGCCAGCAGTTCGATAAGGACTAGCGGGATCAAGGTATCCTACGAGCAGTACTTC.

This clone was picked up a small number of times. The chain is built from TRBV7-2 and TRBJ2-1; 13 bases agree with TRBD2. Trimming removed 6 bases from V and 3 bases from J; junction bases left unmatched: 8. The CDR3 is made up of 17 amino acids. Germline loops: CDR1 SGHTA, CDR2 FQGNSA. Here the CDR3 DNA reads TGTGCCAGCAGACCTACTCGGACTAGCGGGAGCTACAATGAGCAGTTCTTC. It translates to CASRPTRTSGSYNEQFF.

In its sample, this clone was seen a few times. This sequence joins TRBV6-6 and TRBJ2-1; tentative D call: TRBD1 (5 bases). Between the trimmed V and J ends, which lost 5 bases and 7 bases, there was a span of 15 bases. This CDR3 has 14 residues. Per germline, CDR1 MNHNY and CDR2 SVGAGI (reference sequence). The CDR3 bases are TGTGCCAGCAGTCAAATCGCAGGGCGGAATGAGCAGTTCTTC. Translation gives CASSQIAGRNEQFF.

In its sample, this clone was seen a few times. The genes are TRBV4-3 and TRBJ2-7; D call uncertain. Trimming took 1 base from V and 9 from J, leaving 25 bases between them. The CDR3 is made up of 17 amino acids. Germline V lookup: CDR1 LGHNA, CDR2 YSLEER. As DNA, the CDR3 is TGCGCCAGCAGCCAAGGCCAAAGTACCTCCCCCGTTCCCGGGCAGTACTTC. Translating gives CASSQGQSTSPVPGQYF.